The 31 T cell receptor beta chains listed next were all sequenced from one sample in a study of OX40 agonist ivuxolimab in advanced cancers. TCRdb keeps only in-frame clones here, not all; method: immunoSEQ multiplex PCR. The data hold 48,000 or so clones, with around 84% observed a single time. Here the sequenced sample was CD4+ or CD8+ T cells sorted from blood, taken in a trial of the OX40 agonist ivuxolimab. The source of these receptors is an adult with an advanced solid tumor such as melanoma, head and neck, liver or kidney cancer.

The genes are TRBV27 and TRBJ1-1; no clear D gene. The germline V gene has CDR1 MNHEY and CDR2 SMNVEV (reference sequence). V dropped 6 bases and J dropped 2 bases, with 13 bases sitting between them. The CDR3 loop spans 14 amino acids. In nucleotides, the CDR3 is TGTGCCAGCAGGGGCAGAAAAGGAAACACTGAAGCTTTCTTT. Translated: CASRGRKGNTEAFF.

This chain joins TRBV5-1 and TRBJ2-3; TRBD2 is a possible D gene (6 bases). The CDR3 is made up of 14 amino acids. CDR1 is SGHRS and CDR2 is YFSETQ in the germline V gene. V gave up 6 bases and J gave up 0 bases, with 11 bases separating them. CDR3 in amino acids: CASTRGSSTDTQYF. The CDR3 nucleotides are TGCGCCAGCACACGGGGGAGTAGCACAGATACGCAGTATTTT. Supplemented by reference TRBV5-1 and TRBJ2-3, the full variable domain reads KAGVTQTPRYLIKTRGQQVTLSCSPISGHRSVSWYQQTPGQGLQFLFEYFSETQRNKGNFPGRFSGRQFSNSRSEMNVSTLELGDSALYLCASTRGSSTDTQYFGPGTRLTVL.

The chain has TRBV5-6 and TRBJ2-5; D may be TRBD1 or TRBD2 (5 bases each). Germline V lookup: CDR1 SGHDT, CDR2 YYEEEE. With 3 bases removed from V and 4 bases from J, the gap between germline ends came to 13 bases. This CDR3 region has 14 residues. CDR3 nucleotide sequence: TGTGCCAGCAGCTGGGCCGGGACGGGAGAGACCCAGTACTTC. Its translation: CASSWAGTGETQYF.

As concerns this clone: The DNA is omitted, as the CDR3 cannot be located on it reliably, and the CDR3 follows TCRdb's listing. The chain links TRBV27 to TRBJ1-3; the table's D call, TRBD1, has no DNA check behind it. From its first to its last residue, the CDR3 has 14 amino acids. The germline V gene has CDR1 MNHEY and CDR2 SMNVEV (reference sequence). This CDR3 reads CASSLVFGQGIVYF.

This rearrangement joins TRBV6-4 to TRBJ2-3; D might be TRBD1 (5 bases). CDR1 is MRHNA, CDR2 SNTAGT, per germline. The length of the CDR3 is 14 residues. The V and J ends lost 6 bases and 3 bases respectively, with 13 bases between them. The CDR3 is CASSVTAGTDTQYF. CDR3 nucleotide sequence: TGTGCCAGCAGCGTTACCGCAGGGACAGATACGCAGTATTTT.

The chain is built from TRBV10-3 and TRBJ2-5; 12 bases are a match to TRBD2. The germline CDR1 and CDR2 sequences are ENHRY and SYGVKD. Trimming cost V 3 bases and J 4 bases; bases outside gene matches: 6. This CDR3 is built from 16 residues. The CDR3 protein is CAISDPSGRAGETQYF. The CDR3 DNA follows: TGTGCCATCAGTGATCCTAGCGGGAGGGCCGGAGAGACCCAGTACTTC.

The gene calls are TRBV9 and TRBJ2-4; D remains ambiguous. CDR1 SGDLS and CDR2 YYNGEE come from the germline V gene. V lost 0 bases and J 1 base, leaving 14 bases between the germline ends. The CDR3 covers 17 residues. CDR3 nucleotides: TGTGCCAGCAGCGTAGACCCCCTGGTCGGGGCCAAAAACATTCAGTACTTC. It codes for CASSVDPLVGAKNIQYF.

This rearrangement joins TRBV4-2 to TRBJ1-1; D ambiguous. Germline values: CDR1 LGHNA, CDR2 YNFKEQ. Deletions cut 1 base from V and 1 base from J, with 10 bases between. The CDR3 consists of 15 residues. CDR3 in DNA: TGTGCCAGCAGCCAAGTAGTCGGCGGGAACACTGAAGCTTTCTTT. Translated, it gives CASSQVVGGNTEAFF.

The rearrangement joins TRBV2 to TRBJ2-7; D call uncertain. This CDR3 region has 14 residues. V shed 5 bases and J shed 4 bases, with 15 bases lying between them. CDR1 is SNHLY, CDR2 FYNNEI, per germline. CDR3 region: CASSTGGLGYEQYF. Here the CDR3 DNA reads TGTGCCAGCAGTACGGGCGGCCTAGGGTACGAGCAGTACTTC.

This clone came up once. The chain uses TRBV30 and TRBJ1-4, with D maybe TRBD1 (6 bases). The length of the CDR3 is 13 residues. Trimming took 1 base from V and 8 from J, leaving 11 bases between them. CDR1 is GTSNPN and CDR2 is SVGIG in the germline V gene (reference sequence). The CDR3 loop is CAWSGLGGEKLFF. CDR3 coding DNA: TGTGCCTGGAGTGGTCTAGGGGGGGAAAAACTGTTTTTT.

This clone came up a few times. The V gene is TRBV5-6, the J gene TRBJ1-1, with 9 bases identical to TRBD1. The V gene's germline CDR1 is SGHDT and CDR2 YYEEEE. This CDR3 spans 14 amino acids. Unmatched junction bases numbered 4, after V lost 7 bases and J lost 0 bases. The CDR3 DNA reads TGTGCCAGCTATGGACAGGGGATGAACACTGAAGCTTTCTTT. This gives the protein CASYGQGMNTEAFF.

The CDR3 sequence is CASSPRGTGNNEQFF. In DNA form, the CDR3 reads TGTGCCAGCAGCCCCCGGGGGACAGGGAACAATGAGCAGTTCTTC. The chain has TRBV7-3 and TRBJ2-1; 9 bases are shared with TRBD1. The CDR3 covers 15 residues. Trimming removed 5 bases from V and 5 bases from J; junction bases left unmatched: 7. Germline CDR1 reads SGHTA; CDR2 reads FQGTGA.

V usage is TRBV27 and J usage is TRBJ2-7, with TRBD2 matching 10 bases. Trimming at V came to 5 bases and at J to 2 bases, leaving 6 bases not matched to a gene. The CDR3 covers 15 residues. The germline gives CDR1 MNHEY, CDR2 SMNVEV (reference sequence). CDR3 amino acids: CASSATSGQPYEQYF. The CDR3 bases are TGTGCCAGCAGTGCGACTAGCGGGCAACCCTACGAGCAGTACTTC.

In this sample, this clone turned up a few times. J is TRBJ2-2 and V is TRBV7-9; tentative D call: TRBD2 (6 bases). Germline-derived CDR1 and CDR2 are SEHNR and FQNEAQ (reference sequence). CDR3 length: 15 amino acids. V shed 2 bases and J shed 8 bases, with 15 bases lying between them. CDR3 DNA: TGTGCCAGCAGCTTATTCGGGAGAATAGATGGGGAGCTGTTTTTT. Its translation: CASSLFGRIDGELFF. Using reference TRBV7-9 and TRBJ2-2 for the parts outside the CDR3, the full variable domain is DTGVSQNPRHKITKRGQNVTFRCDPISEHNRLYWYRQTLGQGPEFLTYFQNEAQLEKSRLLSDRFSAERPKGSFSTLEIQRTEQGDSAMYLCASSLFGRIDGELFFGEGSRLTVL.

The V and J genes are TRBV5-4 and TRBJ2-1; D may correspond to TRBD1 or TRBD2 (6 bases each). Germline values: CDR1 SGHNT, CDR2 YYREEE (reference sequence). The CDR3 consists of 13 residues. V lost 7 bases and J 9 bases, leaving 17 bases between the germline ends. DNA for the CDR3: TGTGCCAGCCAAATCCCGGGGGCAGGTGAGCAGTTCTTC. Translating gives CASQIPGAGEQFF.

The chain uses TRBV11-1 and TRBJ2-1; TRBD2 matches 13 bases. Losses at the gene ends were 4 bases for V and 6 bases for J; bases not matched to a gene: 12. The CDR3 has 18 residues. CDR1 and CDR2 from the germline V gene are SGHAT and FQDESV (reference sequence). CDR3 nucleotides: TGTGCCAGCAGCTCATCACTAGCGGGAGGGCCATGGTTCAATGAGCAGTTCTTC. Amino acid sequence: CASSSSLAGGPWFNEQFF.

This clone appeared a single time. The chain has TRBV5-1 and TRBJ2-3; maybe TRBD1 (5 bases). Germline V CDR1 and CDR2: SGHRS, YFSETQ. With 4 bases removed from V and 2 bases from J, the gap between germline ends came to 14 bases. CDR3 length: 15 residues. The CDR3 nucleotides read TGCGCCAGCAGCGCCGGACAAGAATTCACAGATACGCAGTATTTT. Amino acid sequence: CASSAGQEFTDTQYF.

In this sample, this clone turned up a few times. J is TRBJ1-2 and V is TRBV5-1; 7 positions match TRBD1. V lost 4 bases and J lost 6; bases outside the gene matches: 6. CDR1 and CDR2 from the germline V gene are SGHRS and YFSETQ. The CDR3 totals 13 residues. In nucleotides, the CDR3 is TGCGCCAGCAGCACCGGGACAGTCGATGGCTACACCTTC. The encoded protein is CASSTGTVDGYTF.

The CDR3 region has the DNA TGTGCCTTGGGCGGGAGCTCCTACAATGAGCAGTTCTTC. This encodes CALGGSSYNEQFF. V usage is TRBV5-4 and J usage is TRBJ2-1, with 7 bases fitting TRBD2. CDR1 SGHNT and CDR2 YYREEE come from the germline V gene (reference sequence). The length of the CDR3 is 13 residues. Germline trimming cut 10 bases from V and 0 bases from J; bases unmatched to any gene: 4.

This rearrangement joins TRBV19 to TRBJ1-1, with TRBD1 identical over 9 bases. The germline V gene encodes CDR1 LNHDA and CDR2 SQIVND (reference sequence). The CDR3 has 14 residues. V shed 3 bases, J shed 3 bases, and the junction held 2 bases outside the gene matches. The CDR3 region has the DNA TGTGCCAGTAGTATTGGGACAGGGCACACTGAAGCTTTCTTT. Amino acids: CASSIGTGHTEAFF.

In its sample, this clone was seen once. V gene TRBV19 combines with J gene TRBJ2-5, with D possibly being TRBD1 (6 bases). V was pared by 3 bases and J by 5 bases, with 10 bases between. Germline V gene data show CDR1 as LNHDA and CDR2 as SQIVND (reference sequence). This CDR3 has 13 amino acids. The CDR3 spells CASSMGAWETQYF. In DNA form, the CDR3 reads TGTGCCAGTAGTATGGGGGCTTGGGAGACCCAGTACTTC.

The chain has TRBV5-1 and TRBJ2-2, with D unresolved. The germline V gene has CDR1 SGHRS and CDR2 YFSETQ. The CDR3 length is 14 residues. With 0 bases removed from V and 2 bases from J, the gap between germline ends came to 5 bases. The CDR3 DNA reads TGCGCCAGCAGCTTGGCCGGTAACACCGGGGAGCTGTTTTTT. Translating it yields CASSLAGNTGELFF. The variable domain in full, with the rest retrieved from reference TRBV5-1 and TRBJ2-2, is KAGVTQTPRYLIKTRGQQVTLSCSPISGHRSVSWYQQTPGQGLQFLFEYFSETQRNKGNFPGRFSGRQFSNSRSEMNVSTLELGDSALYLCASSLAGNTGELFFGEGSRLTVL.

This chain links TRBV6-5 with TRBJ1-1; D not resolved. Germline CDR1 MNHEY, CDR2 SVGAGI. The V end lost 4 bases, the J end lost 10 bases, and 16 bases lay between the germline ends. This CDR3 region has 13 residues. For the CDR3, the DNA is TGTGCCAGCAGTTCCCCCGGTGCAGTTGTAGCTTTCTTT. It yields the protein CASSSPGAVVAFF.

V usage is TRBV7-7 and J usage is TRBJ1-5, with a tentative D call TRBD1 (6 bases). The CDR3 spans 14 residues. V lost 4 bases to trimming and J lost 2 bases, with 9 bases between them. The germline V gene has CDR1 SSHAT and CDR2 FNYEAQ (reference sequence). The CDR3 reads CASSSRTGNQPQHF. DNA for the CDR3: TGTGCCAGCAGCTCAAGGACAGGCAATCAGCCCCAGCATTTT.

The chain employs TRBV5-1 and TRBJ1-2; D unresolved. Trimming cost V 7 bases and J 8 bases, with 18 bases left between them. This CDR3 contains 13 residues. Germline loops: CDR1 SGHRS, CDR2 YFSETQ. The CDR3 here is CASAIGGSGGYTF. CDR3 sequence (DNA): TGCGCCAGCGCAATCGGAGGGTCTGGAGGCTACACCTTC.

This clone was picked up one time. V gene TRBV2 combines with J gene TRBJ1-2; 7 bases map to TRBD1. Germline CDR1 is SNHLY and CDR2 is FYNNEI. The V segment lost 1 base and the J segment 7 bases; nucleotides outside the gene matches: 6. CDR3 length: 14 amino acids. CDR3 coding DNA: TGTGCCAGCAGTGAAGAAGAGGCAGGGGGTGGCTACACCTTC. This codes for CASSEEEAGGGYTF.

V usage is TRBV2 and J usage is TRBJ1-2; possibly TRBD1 for D (6 bases). V lost 0 bases and J 8 bases, leaving 13 bases between the germline ends. Germline V gene sequence: CDR1 SNHLY, CDR2 FYNNEI. The CDR3 totals 14 residues. The CDR3 DNA follows: TGTGCCAGCAGTGAAGCTTCTAGGACAGCGGGCTACACCTTC. It translates to CASSEASRTAGYTF.

The chain is built from TRBV6-1 and TRBJ1-5, with TRBD1 matching over 8 bases. Germline lookup yields CDR1 MNHNS and CDR2 SASEGT. The CDR3 spans 16 residues. V lost 2 bases to trimming and J lost 7 bases; unmatched junction nucleotides: 10. This CDR3 is CASSERGRGPGQPQHF. The CDR3 nucleotides read TGTGCCAGCAGTGAACGTGGCAGGGGGCCAGGACAGCCCCAGCATTTT.

V gene TRBV18 combines with J gene TRBJ2-7; D gene uncertain. V was cut by 3 bases and J by 6 bases, with 9 bases left in between. Germline loops: CDR1 KGHSH, CDR2 LQKENI. The CDR3 spans 12 residues. CDR3 in DNA: TGTGCCAGCTCACCGGGTCTAGTCGAGCAGTACTTC. Protein sequence: CASSPGLVEQYF. Looking up the rest from reference TRBV18 and TRBJ2-7 gives the full variable domain: NAGVMQNPRHLVRRRGQEARLRCSPMKGHSHVYWYRQLPEEGLKFMVYLQKENIIDESGMPKERFSAEFPKEGPSILRIQQVVRGDSAAYFCASSPGLVEQYFGPGTRLTVT.

A few counts support this clone. This sequence joins TRBV2 and TRBJ2-7; D gene uncertain. Germline values: CDR1 SNHLY, CDR2 FYNNEI. CDR3 length equals 11 residues. Trimming removed 5 bases from V and 5 bases from J, with 7 bases in between. The CDR3 loop is CASSWTHEQYF. CDR3 DNA: TGTGCCAGCAGTTGGACGCACGAGCAGTACTTC.

The chain couples TRBV5-1 to TRBJ2-1; TRBD2 matches 10 bases. Germline-derived CDR1 and CDR2 are SGHRS and YFSETQ. The CDR3 loop spans 18 amino acids. The V gene end was trimmed by 0 bases and the J gene end by 0 bases; junction bases not matched to a gene: 6. The CDR3: CASSLAGTSDSSYNEQFF. CDR3 nucleotide sequence: TGCGCCAGCAGCTTGGCCGGGACTAGCGATAGCTCCTACAATGAGCAGTTCTTC.